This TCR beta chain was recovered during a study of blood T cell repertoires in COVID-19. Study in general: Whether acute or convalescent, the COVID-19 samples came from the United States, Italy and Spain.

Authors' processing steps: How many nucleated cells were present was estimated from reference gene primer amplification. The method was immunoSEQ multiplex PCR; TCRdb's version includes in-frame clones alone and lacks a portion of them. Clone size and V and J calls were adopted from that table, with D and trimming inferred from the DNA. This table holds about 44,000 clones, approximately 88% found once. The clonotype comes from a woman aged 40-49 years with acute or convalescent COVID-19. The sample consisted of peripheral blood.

The CDR3 nucleotides are TGTGCCAGCAGCTTGAAGGCGGGGCTCTACAATGAGCAGTTCTTC. Its translation is CASSLKAGLYNEQFF. The rearrangement links TRBV5-6 to TRBJ2-1; D might be TRBD2 (6 bases). Trimming removed 1 base at V and 3 bases at J, with 11 bases between. Germline CDR1 reads SGHDT; CDR2 reads YYEEEE. This CDR3 region has 15 residues.